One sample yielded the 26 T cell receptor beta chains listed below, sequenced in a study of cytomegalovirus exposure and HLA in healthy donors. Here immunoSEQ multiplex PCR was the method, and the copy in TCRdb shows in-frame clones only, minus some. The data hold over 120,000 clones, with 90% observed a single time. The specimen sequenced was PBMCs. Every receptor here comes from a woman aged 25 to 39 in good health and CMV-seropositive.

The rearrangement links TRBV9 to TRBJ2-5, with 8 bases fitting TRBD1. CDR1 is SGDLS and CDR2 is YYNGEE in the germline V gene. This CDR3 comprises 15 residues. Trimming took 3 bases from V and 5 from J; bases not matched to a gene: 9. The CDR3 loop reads CASSAETGAGETQYF. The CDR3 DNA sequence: TGTGCCAGCAGCGCCGAGACAGGGGCGGGGGAGACCCAGTACTTC. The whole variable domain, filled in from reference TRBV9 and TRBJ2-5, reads DSGVTQTPKHLITATGQRVTLRCSPRSGDLSVYWYQQSLDQGLQFLIQYYNGEERAKGNILERFSAQQFPDLHSELNLSSLELGDSALYFCASSAETGAGETQYFGPGTRLLVL.

CDR3 amino acids: CASSQDRGVLDEQFF. For the CDR3, the DNA is TGCGCCAGCAGCCAAGACAGGGGGGTATTGGATGAGCAGTTCTTC. The chain recombines TRBV4-1 with TRBJ2-1; the D gene is possibly TRBD1 (7 bases). The CDR3 is 15 amino acids. In germline, CDR1 is MGHRA, CDR2 YSYEKL. Trimming took off 0 bases at V and 8 bases at J, with 14 bases between the two ends.

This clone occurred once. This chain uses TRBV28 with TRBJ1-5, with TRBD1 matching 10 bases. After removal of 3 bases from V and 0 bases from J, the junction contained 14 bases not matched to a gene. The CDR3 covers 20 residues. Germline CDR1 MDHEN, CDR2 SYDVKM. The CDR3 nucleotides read TGTGCCAGCAGTTTCGAGGTGGGGACAGGGGCAGGGGTTAGCAATCAGCCCCAGCATTTT. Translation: CASSFEVGTGAGVSNQPQHF.

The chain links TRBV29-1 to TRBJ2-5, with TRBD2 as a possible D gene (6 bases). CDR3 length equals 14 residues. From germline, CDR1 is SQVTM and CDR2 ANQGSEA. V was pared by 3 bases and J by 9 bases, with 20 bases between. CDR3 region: CSVDESGQLRAQYF. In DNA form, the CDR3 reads TGCAGCGTTGACGAGAGCGGGCAGTTGAGGGCCCAGTACTTC.

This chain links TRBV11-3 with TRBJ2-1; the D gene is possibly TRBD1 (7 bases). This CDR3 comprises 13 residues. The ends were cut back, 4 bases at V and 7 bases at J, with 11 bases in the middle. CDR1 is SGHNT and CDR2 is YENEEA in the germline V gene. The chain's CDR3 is CASSYPGGNEQFF. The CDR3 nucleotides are TGTGCCAGCAGCTATCCAGGGGGGAATGAGCAGTTCTTC.

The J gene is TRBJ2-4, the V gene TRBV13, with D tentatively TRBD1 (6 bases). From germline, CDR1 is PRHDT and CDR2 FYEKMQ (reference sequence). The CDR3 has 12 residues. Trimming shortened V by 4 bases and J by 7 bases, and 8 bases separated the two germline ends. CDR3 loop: CASSSTGNIQYF. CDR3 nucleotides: TGTGCCAGCAGCTCCACAGGGAACATTCAGTACTTC.

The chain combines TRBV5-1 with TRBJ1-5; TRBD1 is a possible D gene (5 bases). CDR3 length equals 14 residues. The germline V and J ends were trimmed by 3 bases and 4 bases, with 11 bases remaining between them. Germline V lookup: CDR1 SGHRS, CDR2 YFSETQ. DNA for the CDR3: TGCGCCAGCAGCTACGACAGTTTTAATCAGCCCCAGCATTTT. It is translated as CASSYDSFNQPQHF.

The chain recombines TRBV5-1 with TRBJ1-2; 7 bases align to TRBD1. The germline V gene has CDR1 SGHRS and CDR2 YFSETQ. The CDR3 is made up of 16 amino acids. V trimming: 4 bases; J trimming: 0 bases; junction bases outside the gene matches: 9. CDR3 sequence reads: CASSHGQVLTNYGYTF. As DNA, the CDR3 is TGCGCCAGCAGCCACGGACAGGTTCTTACTAACTATGGCTACACCTTC.

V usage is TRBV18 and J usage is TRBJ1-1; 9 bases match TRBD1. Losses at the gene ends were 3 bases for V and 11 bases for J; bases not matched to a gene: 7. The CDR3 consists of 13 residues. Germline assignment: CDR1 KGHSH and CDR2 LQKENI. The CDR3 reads CASSPGQGFTAFF. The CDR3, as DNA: TGTGCCAGCTCACCCGGACAGGGGTTTACGGCTTTCTTT.

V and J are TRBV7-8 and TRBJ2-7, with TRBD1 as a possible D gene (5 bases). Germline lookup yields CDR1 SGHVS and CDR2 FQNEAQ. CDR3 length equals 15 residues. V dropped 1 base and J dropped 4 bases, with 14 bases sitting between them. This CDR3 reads CASSLVPDSEYEQYF. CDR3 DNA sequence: TGTGCCAGCAGCTTAGTCCCCGACAGCGAGTACGAGCAGTACTTC.

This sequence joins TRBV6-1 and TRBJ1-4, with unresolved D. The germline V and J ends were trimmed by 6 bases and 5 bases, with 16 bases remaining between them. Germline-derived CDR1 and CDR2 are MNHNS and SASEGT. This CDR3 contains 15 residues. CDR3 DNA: TGTGCCAGCAGACAGAATTTGGGTCCCAATGAAAAACTGTTTTTT. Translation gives CASRQNLGPNEKLFF.

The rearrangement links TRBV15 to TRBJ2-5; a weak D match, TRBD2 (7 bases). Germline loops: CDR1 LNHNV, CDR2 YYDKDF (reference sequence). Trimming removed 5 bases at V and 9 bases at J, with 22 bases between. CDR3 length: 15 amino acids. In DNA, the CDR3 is TGTGCCACCAGCTTCACTATCTACGGAGGGGGGGCCCAGTACTTC. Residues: CATSFTIYGGGAQYF.

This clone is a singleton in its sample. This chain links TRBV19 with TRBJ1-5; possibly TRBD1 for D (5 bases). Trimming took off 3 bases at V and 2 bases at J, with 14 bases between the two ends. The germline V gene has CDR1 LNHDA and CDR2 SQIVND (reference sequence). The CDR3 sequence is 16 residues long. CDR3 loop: CASSIPRPRGNQPQHF. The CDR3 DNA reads TGTGCCAGTAGTATCCCCCGGCCCAGGGGCAATCAGCCCCAGCATTTT.

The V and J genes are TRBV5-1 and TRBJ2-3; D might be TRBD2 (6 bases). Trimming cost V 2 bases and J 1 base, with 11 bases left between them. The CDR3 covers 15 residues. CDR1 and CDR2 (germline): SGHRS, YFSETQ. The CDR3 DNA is TGCGCCAGCAGCTTCGGGACTGGAGGCACAGATACGCAGTATTTT. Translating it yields CASSFGTGGTDTQYF.

The CDR3 nucleotides are TGTGCCAGCAGCCAGACAGGGGGGGCGCAAGAGCAGTACTTC. As protein: CASSQTGGAQEQYF. V usage is TRBV6-6 and J usage is TRBJ2-7; TRBD1 matches 9 bases. CDR3 length equals 14 residues. Trimming at V came to 6 bases and at J to 7 bases, leaving 10 bases not matched to a gene. Germline CDR1 is MNHNY and CDR2 is SVGAGI (reference sequence).

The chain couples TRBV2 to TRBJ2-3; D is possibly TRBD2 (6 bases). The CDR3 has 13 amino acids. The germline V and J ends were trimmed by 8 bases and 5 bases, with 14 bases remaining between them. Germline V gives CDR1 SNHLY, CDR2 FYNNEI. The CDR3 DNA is TGTGCCAGCGGGCGGGAAGTTGGAGATACGCAGTATTTT. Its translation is CASGREVGDTQYF.

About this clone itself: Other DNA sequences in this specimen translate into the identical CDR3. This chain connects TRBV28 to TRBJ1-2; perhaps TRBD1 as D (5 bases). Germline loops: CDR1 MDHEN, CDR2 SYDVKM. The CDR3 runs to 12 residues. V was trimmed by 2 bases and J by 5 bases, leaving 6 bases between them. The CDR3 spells CASSLRGYGYTF. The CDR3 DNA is TGTGCCAGCAGTTTAAGGGGTTATGGCTACACCTTC.

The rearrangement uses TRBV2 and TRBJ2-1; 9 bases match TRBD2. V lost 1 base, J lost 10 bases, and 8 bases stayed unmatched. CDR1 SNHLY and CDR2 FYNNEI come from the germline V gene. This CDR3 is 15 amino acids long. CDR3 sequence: CASSEGIAGAGEQFF. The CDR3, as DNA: TGTGCCAGCAGTGAAGGAATAGCGGGAGCGGGAGAGCAGTTCTTC.

The CDR3: CASSNTVNYGYTF. The DNA of the CDR3 is TGTGCCAGCAGCAATACAGTTAACTATGGCTACACCTTC. This rearrangement joins TRBV7-9 to TRBJ1-2; D call uncertain. This CDR3 has 13 amino acids. The germline CDR1 and CDR2 sequences are SEHNR and FQNEAQ (reference sequence). V was shortened by 5 bases and J by 1 base, with 8 bases between the two germline ends.

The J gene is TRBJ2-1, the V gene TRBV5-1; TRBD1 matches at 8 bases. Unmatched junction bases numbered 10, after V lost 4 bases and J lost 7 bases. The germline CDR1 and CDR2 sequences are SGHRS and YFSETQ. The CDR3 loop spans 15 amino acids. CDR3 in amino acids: CASSISWTGLNEQFF. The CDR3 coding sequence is TGCGCCAGCAGCATATCCTGGACAGGGCTAAATGAGCAGTTCTTC. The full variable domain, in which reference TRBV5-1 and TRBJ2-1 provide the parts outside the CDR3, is KAGVTQTPRYLIKTRGQQVTLSCSPISGHRSVSWYQQTPGQGLQFLFEYFSETQRNKGNFPGRFSGRQFSNSRSEMNVSTLELGDSALYLCASSISWTGLNEQFFGPGTRLTVL.

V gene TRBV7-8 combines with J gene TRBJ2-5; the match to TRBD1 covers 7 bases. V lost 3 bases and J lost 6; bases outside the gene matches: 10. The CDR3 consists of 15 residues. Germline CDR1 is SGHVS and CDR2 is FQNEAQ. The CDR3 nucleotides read TGTGCCAGCAGCTTCCATGGACAGGTTCGGCAGACCCAGTACTTC. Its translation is CASSFHGQVRQTQYF.

In nucleotides, the CDR3 is TGTGCCAGTAGTATGGGAGCTGTGGAAGAGCAGTACTTC. Protein: CASSMGAVEEQYF. The gene calls are TRBV19 and TRBJ2-7; D perhaps matches TRBD2 (5 bases). Per the germline V gene, CDR1 is LNHDA and CDR2 is SQIVND (reference sequence). This CDR3 contains 13 residues. V was clipped by 3 bases and J by 7 bases, with 13 bases between them. The full variable domain, completed using reference TRBV19 and TRBJ2-7, is DGGITQSPKYLFRKEGQNVTLSCEQNLNHDAMYWYRQDPGQGLRLIYYSQIVNDFQKGDIAEGYSVSREKKESFPLTVTSAQKNPTAFYLCASSMGAVEEQYFGPGTRLTVT.

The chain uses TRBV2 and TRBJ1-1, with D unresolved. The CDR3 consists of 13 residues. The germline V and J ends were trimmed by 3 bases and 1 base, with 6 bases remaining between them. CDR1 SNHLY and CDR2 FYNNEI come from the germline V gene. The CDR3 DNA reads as TGTGCCAGCAGTGACCCAGGGAACACTGAAGCTTTCTTT. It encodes CASSDPGNTEAFF.

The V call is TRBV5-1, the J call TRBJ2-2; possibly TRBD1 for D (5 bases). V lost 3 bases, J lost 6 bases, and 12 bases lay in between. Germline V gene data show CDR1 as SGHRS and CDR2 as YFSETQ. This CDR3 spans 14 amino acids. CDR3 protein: CASSSFRDAGELFF. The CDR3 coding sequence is TGCGCCAGCAGCTCGTTCAGGGATGCCGGGGAGCTGTTTTTT.

CDR3 sequence reads: CASSQMGQVGPYGYTF. The CDR3 nucleotides are TGCGCCAGCAGCCAGATGGGACAGGTCGGCCCCTATGGCTACACCTTC. The chain recombines TRBV4-1 with TRBJ1-2; 8 bases align to TRBD1. V lost 3 bases to trimming and J lost 4 bases; unmatched junction nucleotides: 10. This CDR3 has 16 amino acids. CDR1 is MGHRA and CDR2 is YSYEKL in the germline V gene.

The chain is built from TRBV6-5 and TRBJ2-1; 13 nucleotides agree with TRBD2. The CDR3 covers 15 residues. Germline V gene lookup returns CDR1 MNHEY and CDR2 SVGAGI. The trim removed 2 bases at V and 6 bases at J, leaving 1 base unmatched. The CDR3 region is CASSYGLAGVNEQFF. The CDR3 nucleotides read TGTGCCAGCAGTTACGGACTAGCGGGAGTCAATGAGCAGTTCTTC.